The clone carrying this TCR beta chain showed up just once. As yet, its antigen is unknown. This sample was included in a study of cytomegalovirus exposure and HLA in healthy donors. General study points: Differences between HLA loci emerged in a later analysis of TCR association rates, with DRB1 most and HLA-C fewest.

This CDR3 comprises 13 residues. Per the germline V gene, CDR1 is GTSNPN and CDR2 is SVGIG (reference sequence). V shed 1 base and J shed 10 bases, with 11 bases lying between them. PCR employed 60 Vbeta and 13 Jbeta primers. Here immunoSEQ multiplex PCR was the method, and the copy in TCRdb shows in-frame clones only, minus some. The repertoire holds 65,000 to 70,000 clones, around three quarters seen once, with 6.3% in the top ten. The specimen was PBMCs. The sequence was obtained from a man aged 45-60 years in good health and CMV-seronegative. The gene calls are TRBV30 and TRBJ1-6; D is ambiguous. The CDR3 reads CAWSAGFGSPLHF. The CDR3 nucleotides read TGTGCCTGGAGTGCCGGGTTTGGGTCACCCCTCCACTTT.